The rows below give T cell receptor beta chains drawn from one sample of a study of cytomegalovirus exposure and HLA in healthy donors. Repertoires were generated with immunoSEQ multiplex PCR, while TCRdb's copy carries only in-frame clones and drops some. Its clone listing holds about 46,000 clones. Sequenced sample: PBMCs. These receptors were obtained from a woman aged 40 to 50 in good health and CMV-seronegative. Both conserved end residues are part of each CDR3. The order of the fields is D gene, J gene, V gene, CDR3 protein, CDR3 DNA. The D gene is left open where the match is weak.

TRBD1 TRBJ2-3 TRBV5-1 CASSLVRQGAGDTQYF TGCGCCAGCAGCTTGGTTCGCCAGGGGGCAGGGGATACGCAGTATTTT
- TRBJ1-2 TRBV5-4 CASSSTGPRYGYTF TGTGCCAGCAGCTCCACAGGTCCTCGCTATGGCTACACCTTC
- TRBJ2-3 TRBV11-2 CASSLEWTDTDTQYF TGTGCCAGCAGCTTAGAATGGACAGATACAGATACGCAGTATTTT
- TRBJ2-5 TRBV20-1 CSARRETQYF TGCAGTGCTAGACGGGAGACCCAGTACTTC
- TRBJ2-7 TRBV28 CASSPLREQYF TGTGCCAGCAGCCCCCTTCGCGAGCAGTACTTC
TRBD1 TRBJ2-7 TRBV27 CASRTGGSMYEQYF TGTGCCAGTCGGACAGGGGGTTCAATGTACGAGCAGTACTTC
- TRBJ1-1 TRBV10-3 CAISETGLNTEAFF TGTGCCATCAGTGAGACAGGGCTGAACACTGAAGCTTTCTTT
TRBD1 TRBJ2-2 TRBV19 CASSWGQGRTGELFF TGTGCCAGTAGTTGGGGACAGGGGCGCACCGGGGAGCTGTTTTTT
TRBD1 TRBJ1-2 TRBV5-1 CASNPGQVLVGYTF TGCGCCAGCAACCCGGGACAGGTCCTGGTCGGCTACACCTTC
- TRBJ2-3 TRBV9 CASSVAAGSTDTQYF TGTGCCAGCAGCGTAGCGGCGGGAAGCACAGATACGCAGTATTTT
- TRBJ2-7 TRBV4-3 CASSQELAAYEQYF TGCGCCAGCAGCCAAGAACTAGCAGCCTACGAGCAGTACTTC
- TRBJ2-1 TRBV5-1 CASSPSASYNEQFF TGCGCCAGCAGCCCTAGCGCATCCTACAATGAGCAGTTCTTC
- TRBJ2-7 TRBV7-3 CASSSATSFEQYF TGTGCCAGCAGCTCCGCCACTAGTTTCGAGCAGTACTTC
- TRBJ1-1 TRBV7-2 CASSLGGAGSVTEAFF TGTGCCAGCAGCTTAGGCGGGGCAGGGTCGGTCACTGAAGCTTTCTTT
- TRBJ1-1 TRBV30 CAWSYQGNTEAFF TGTGCCTGGAGTTATCAGGGGAACACTGAAGCTTTCTTT
- TRBJ1-4 TRBV6-5 CASSYSRLSGKLFF TGTGCCAGCAGTTACTCCCGCTTGTCAGGAAAACTGTTTTTT
- TRBJ2-7 TRBV4-2 CASSQLPLGYEQYF TGTGCCAGCAGCCAACTCCCGCTCGGCTACGAGCAGTACTTC
- TRBJ2-2 TRBV4-3 CASSKAPRGTDLNTGELFF TGCGCCAGCAGCAAGGCCCCGCGCGGGACCGACTTGAACACCGGGGAGCTGTTTTTT
TRBD1 TRBJ2-7 TRBV6-5 CASSYGTGSAQGQYF TGTGCCAGCAGTTACGGGACAGGTTCTGCTCAAGGGCAGTACTTC
TRBD2 TRBJ2-7 TRBV10-3 CAINPGLSQYEQYF TGTGCCATCAATCCGGGACTATCCCAATACGAGCAGTACTTC
TRBD2 TRBJ2-2 TRBV25-1 CASNGGSGRAGGGELFF TGTGCCAGCAACGGGGGTAGCGGGAGGGCCGGGGGCGGGGAGCTGTTTTTT
- TRBJ2-7 TRBV10-3 CAISEGGGGYGQYF TGTGCCATCAGTGAAGGGGGTGGGGGCTACGGGCAGTACTTC
- TRBJ1-1 TRBV7-2 CASSYSSHTQDFF TGTGCCAGCAGCTACTCATCCCACACACAGGATTTCTTT
- TRBJ1-2 TRBV13 CASSFPRGGMYGYTF TGTGCCAGCAGCTTTCCCCGCGGGGGAATGTATGGCTACACCTTC
TRBD2 TRBJ2-2 TRBV18 CASSSLLAGRAAGELFF TGTGCCAGCTCATCATTACTGGCCGGGAGGGCCGCCGGGGAGCTGTTTTTT
- TRBJ2-1 TRBV4-2 CASSQAGEGLYNEQFF TGTGCCAGCAGCCAAGCAGGGGAGGGGCTCTACAATGAGCAGTTCTTC
TRBD1 TRBJ1-1 TRBV4-3 CASSQADRGETEAFF TGCGCCAGCAGCCAAGCCGACAGGGGAGAAACTGAAGCTTTCTTT
TRBD1 TRBJ2-7 TRBV7-9 CASSWDRGEQYF TGTGCCAGCAGCTGGGACAGAGGCGAGCAGTACTTC
TRBD1 TRBJ1-1 TRBV7-8 CASSPRRDRKAFF TGTGCCAGCAGCCCGCGCCGGGACAGGAAAGCTTTCTTT
- TRBJ1-1 TRBV27 CASSDLGGDTEAFF TGTGCCAGCAGCGACCTCGGGGGGGACACTGAAGCTTTCTTT
- TRBJ1-3 TRBV10-3 CAISEGGNTIYF TGTGCCATCAGTGAGGGAGGGAACACCATATATTTT
TRBD1 TRBJ1-1 TRBV7-9 CASSKQQGLNTEAFF TGTGCCAGCAGCAAACAACAGGGGTTGAACACTGAAGCTTTCTTT
TRBD2 TRBJ2-7 TRBV7-8 CASSLVRDYYEQYF TGTGCCAGCAGCTTAGTTAGGGACTACTACGAGCAGTACTTC
TRBD2 TRBJ2-3 TRBV5-8 CASSPGTSGTDTQYF TGTGCCAGCAGCCCCGGGACTAGCGGCACAGATACGCAGTATTTT
- TRBJ2-1 TRBV7-2 CASSGPGFQTHNEQFF TGTGCCAGCAGCGGGCCGGGATTTCAAACCCACAATGAGCAGTTCTTC
- TRBJ1-1 TRBV18 CASSPLQGPNTEAFF TGTGCCAGCTCACCACTACAGGGTCCGAACACTGAAGCTTTCTTT
- TRBJ1-4 TRBV7-9 CASSSKPGQSDEKLFF TGTGCCAGCAGCTCAAAGCCTGGACAATCAGATGAAAAACTGTTTTTT
- TRBJ1-2 TRBV19 CASQKQGIYGYTF TGTGCCAGCCAAAAACAGGGAATCTATGGCTACACCTTC
- TRBJ1-1 TRBV7-9 CASSPTVLNTEAFF TGTGCCAGCAGCCCCACAGTATTGAACACTGAAGCTTTCTTT